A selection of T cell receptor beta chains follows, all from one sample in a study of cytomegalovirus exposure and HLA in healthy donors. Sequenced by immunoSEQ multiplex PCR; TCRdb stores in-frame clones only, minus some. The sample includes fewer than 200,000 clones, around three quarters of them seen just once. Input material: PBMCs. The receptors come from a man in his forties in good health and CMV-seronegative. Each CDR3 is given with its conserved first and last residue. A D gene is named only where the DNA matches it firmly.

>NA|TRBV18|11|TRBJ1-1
TGTGCCAGCTCACCCACCGGACTCGTGGATTTT
CASSPTGLVDF
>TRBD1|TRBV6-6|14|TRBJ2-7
TGTGCCAGCATCTCGGACAGGGATCTTTACGAGCAGTACTTC
CASISDRDLYEQYF
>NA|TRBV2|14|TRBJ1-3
TGTGCCAGCAGTGGACAAGGAAGTGGAAACACCATATATTTT
CASSGQGSGNTIYF
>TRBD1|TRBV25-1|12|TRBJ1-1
TGTGCCAGCAGTGGGGACAGCACTGAAGCTTTCTTT
CASSGDSTEAFF
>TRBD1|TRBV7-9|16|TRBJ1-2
TGTGCCAGCAGCTCCCACCGGGACAGGGGAGTAGAAGGCTACACCTTC
CASSSHRDRGVEGYTF
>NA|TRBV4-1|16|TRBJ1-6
TGCGCCAGCAGCCAACTTCCGGGACAAAGTAATTCACCCCTCCACTTT
CASSQLPGQSNSPLHF
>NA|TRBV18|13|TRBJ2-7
TGTGCCAGCTCACCGGGGCCCTCCTACGAGCAGTACTTC
CASSPGPSYEQYF
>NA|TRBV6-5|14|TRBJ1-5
TGTGCCAGCAGTTACTCAGCGGGGAATCAGCCCCAGCATTTT
CASSYSAGNQPQHF
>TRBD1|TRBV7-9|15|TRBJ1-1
TGTGCCAGCAGCCGAGAACAGGGGGCGTACACTGAAGCTTTCTTT
CASSREQGAYTEAFF
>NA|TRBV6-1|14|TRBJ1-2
TGTGCCAGCAGTGCCGGACAGTTCCTTTATGGCTACACCTTC
CASSAGQFLYGYTF
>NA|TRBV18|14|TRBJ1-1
TGTGCCAGCTCTATACAGGGCGGTTGGACTGAAGCTTTCTTT
CASSIQGGWTEAFF
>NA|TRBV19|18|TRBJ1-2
TGTGCCAGTAGTATAGGGGCCCTTGGGGCAATTGGTCTTGGTGGCTACACCTTC
CASSIGALGAIGLGGYTF
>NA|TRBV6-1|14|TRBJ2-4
TGTGCCAGCAGGCCCGACGGGGCCAAAAACATTCAGTACTTC
CASRPDGAKNIQYF
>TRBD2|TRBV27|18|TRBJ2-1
TGTGCCAGCAGTTTAGGGACTAGCGGGAGGCCGTGGTACAATGAGCAGTTCTTC
CASSLGTSGRPWYNEQFF
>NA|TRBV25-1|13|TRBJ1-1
TGTGCCAGCACTGCGGGGGGACGGACTGAAGCTTTCTTT
CASTAGGRTEAFF
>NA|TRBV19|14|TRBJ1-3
TGTGCCAGTAGGTCAGGGCGGGACGGAAACACCATATATTTT
CASRSGRDGNTIYF